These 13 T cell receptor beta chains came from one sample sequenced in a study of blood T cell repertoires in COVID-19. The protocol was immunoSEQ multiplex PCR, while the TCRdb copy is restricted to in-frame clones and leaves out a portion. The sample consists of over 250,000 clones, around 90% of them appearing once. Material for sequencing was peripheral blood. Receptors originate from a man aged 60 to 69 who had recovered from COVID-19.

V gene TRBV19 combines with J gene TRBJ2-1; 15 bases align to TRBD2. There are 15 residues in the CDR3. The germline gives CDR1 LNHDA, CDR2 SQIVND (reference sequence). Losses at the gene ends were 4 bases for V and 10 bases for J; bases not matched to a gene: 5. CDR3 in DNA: TGTGCCAGTAGTACCTGGACTAGCGGGGGGGAAGAGCAGTTCTTC. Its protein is CASSTWTSGGEEQFF.

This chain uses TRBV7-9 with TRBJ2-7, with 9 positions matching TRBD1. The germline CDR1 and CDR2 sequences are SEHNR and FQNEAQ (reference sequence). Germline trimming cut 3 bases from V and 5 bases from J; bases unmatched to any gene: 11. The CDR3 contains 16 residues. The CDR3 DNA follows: TGTGCCAGCAGCTTGGTGAGGGACAGGGTTTCCCACGAGCAGTACTTC. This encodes CASSLVRDRVSHEQYF.

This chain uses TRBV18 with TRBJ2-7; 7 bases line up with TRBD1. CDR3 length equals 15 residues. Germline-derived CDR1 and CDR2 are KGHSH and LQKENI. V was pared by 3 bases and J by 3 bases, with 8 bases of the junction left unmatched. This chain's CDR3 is CASSPTGQIFYEQYF. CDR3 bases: TGTGCCAGCTCACCCACGGGACAGATCTTCTACGAGCAGTACTTC.

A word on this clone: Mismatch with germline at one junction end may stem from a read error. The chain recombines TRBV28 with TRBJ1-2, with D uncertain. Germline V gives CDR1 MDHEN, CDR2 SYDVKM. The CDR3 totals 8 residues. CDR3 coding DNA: TGTGCCAGCTCGAACGGGGTGTTC. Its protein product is CASSNGVF.

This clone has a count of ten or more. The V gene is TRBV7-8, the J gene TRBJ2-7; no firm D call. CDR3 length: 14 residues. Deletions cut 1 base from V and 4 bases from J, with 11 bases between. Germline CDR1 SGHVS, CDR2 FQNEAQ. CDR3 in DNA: TGTGCCAGCAGCTTAGATTACGGAGTTTACGAGCAGTACTTC. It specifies CASSLDYGVYEQYF.

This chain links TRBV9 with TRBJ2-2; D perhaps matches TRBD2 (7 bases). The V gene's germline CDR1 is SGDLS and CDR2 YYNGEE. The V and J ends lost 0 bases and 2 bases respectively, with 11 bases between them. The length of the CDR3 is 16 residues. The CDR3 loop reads CASSVAGGVNTGELFF. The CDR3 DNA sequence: TGTGCCAGCAGCGTAGCGGGGGGCGTTAACACCGGGGAGCTGTTTTTT.

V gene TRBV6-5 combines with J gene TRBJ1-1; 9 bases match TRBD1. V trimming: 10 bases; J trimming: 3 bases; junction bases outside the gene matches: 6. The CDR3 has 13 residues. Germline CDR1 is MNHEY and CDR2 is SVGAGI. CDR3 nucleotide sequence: TGTGCCACCCACAGGGACAGGGACACTGAAGCTTTCTTT. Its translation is CATHRDRDTEAFF.

CDR3: CASSLLGYNEQFF. The CDR3, as DNA: TGTGCCAGCAGTTTACTAGGATATAATGAGCAGTTCTTC. V usage is TRBV12-3 or TRBV12-4 and J usage is TRBJ2-1, with unresolved D. Trimming shortened V by 2 bases and J by 7 bases, and 9 bases separated the two germline ends. The CDR3 runs 13 residues.

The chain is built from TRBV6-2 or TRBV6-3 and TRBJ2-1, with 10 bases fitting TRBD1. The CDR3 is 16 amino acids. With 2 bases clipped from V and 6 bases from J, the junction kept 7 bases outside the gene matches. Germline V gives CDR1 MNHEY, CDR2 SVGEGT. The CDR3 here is CASSYGTGVVLNEQFF. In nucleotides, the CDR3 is TGTGCCAGCAGTTACGGGACAGGGGTGGTTCTCAATGAGCAGTTCTTC.

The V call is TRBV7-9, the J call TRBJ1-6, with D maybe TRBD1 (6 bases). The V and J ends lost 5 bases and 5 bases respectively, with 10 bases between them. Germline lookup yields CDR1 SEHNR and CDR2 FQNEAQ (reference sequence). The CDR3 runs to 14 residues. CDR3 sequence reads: CASSHGQNNSPLHF. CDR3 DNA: TGTGCCAGCAGCCATGGACAGAATAATTCACCCCTCCACTTT.

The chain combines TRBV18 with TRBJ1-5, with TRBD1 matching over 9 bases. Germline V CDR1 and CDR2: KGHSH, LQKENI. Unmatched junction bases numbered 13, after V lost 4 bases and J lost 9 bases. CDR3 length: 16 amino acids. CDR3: CASSLEGTGSSGPQHF. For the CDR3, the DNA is TGTGCCAGCTCACTTGAAGGGACAGGGTCCTCGGGGCCCCAGCATTTT.

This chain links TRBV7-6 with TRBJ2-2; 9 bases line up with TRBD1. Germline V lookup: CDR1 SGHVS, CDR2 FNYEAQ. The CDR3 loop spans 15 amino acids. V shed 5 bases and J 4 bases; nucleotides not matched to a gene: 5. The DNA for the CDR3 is TGTGCCAGCAGCCCGGGACAGGGAGTCACCGGGGAGCTGTTTTTT. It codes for CASSPGQGVTGELFF.

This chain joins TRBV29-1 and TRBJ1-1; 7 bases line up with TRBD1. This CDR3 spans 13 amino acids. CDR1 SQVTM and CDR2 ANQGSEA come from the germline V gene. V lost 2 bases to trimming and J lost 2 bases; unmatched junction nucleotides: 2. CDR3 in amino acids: CSVETGVNTEAFF. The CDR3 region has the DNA TGCAGCGTTGAAACAGGGGTTAACACTGAAGCTTTCTTT.